The clone carrying this T cell receptor (beta chain) was observed many times. Its antigen remains unidentified. The germline gives CDR1 SGHRS, CDR2 YFSETQ. The CDR3 contains 15 residues. The trim removed 4 bases at V and 2 bases at J, leaving 6 bases unmatched. Sequencing was performed with immunoSEQ multiplex PCR; in TCRdb, only in-frame clones are kept and a portion is missing. Counted here are some 660,000 clones, roughly 72% occurring once; the ten biggest clones make up roughly 2%. These data come from a study of shared clonotypes between healthy human individuals. Whole-study results and caveats: The sharing of around 5% of naive CD4 clonotypes was seen across a few donors.

Splitting of CD4+ cells produced CD45RA+ naive and CD45RA-negative memory subsets. What was sequenced was memory CD4+ T cells sorted from blood. This sample's subset: CD45RA-negative fraction. The rearrangement links TRBV5-1 to TRBJ2-7, with TRBD2 matching over 10 bases. This receptor was taken from a woman in her 30s in good health. CDR3 protein: CASSNLAGETYEQYF. The CDR3 nucleotides are TGCGCCAGCAGCAATCTAGCGGGAGAGACCTACGAGCAGTACTTC.